This T cell receptor beta chain was sequenced in a study of blood T cell repertoires in COVID-19. About the research overall: The study drew acute and convalescent COVID-19 samples from the United States, Italy and Spain. The analysed material was cDNA or gDNA that came from T cells, B-cell-depleted T cells, or PBMCs.

This CDR3 is 13 amino acids long. The J segment lost 7 bases and the V segment lost 7 bases, leaving 9 bases of the junction unmatched. Germline lookup yields CDR1 MNHEY and CDR2 SVGAGI. Source study methods: Nucleated cell counts were estimated from reference gene primer amplification. This table comes from immunoSEQ multiplex PCR, and its TCRdb copy is limited to in-frame clones, with some not included. The V and J calls and clone size are taken from that table; D and trimming were inferred from the DNA. The sample has a few hundred thousand clones, about 89% seen once. This chain joins TRBV6-5 and TRBJ2-7; 8 bases agree with TRBD1. The sequenced sample was peripheral blood. The source is a woman in her 30s with COVID-19, enrolled during active disease. The CDR3 DNA sequence: TGTGCCAGCATGGGGCAGGGGGCGAGTGAGCAGTACTTC. It yields the protein CASMGQGASEQYF.